What follows are 18 T cell receptor beta chains derived from one specimen sequenced in a study of T cells in Graves' hyperthyroidism and ophthalmopathy. From RNA transcripts, TCR beta CDR3 regions were amplified. The HTBI primer set served for first-round RT-PCR of the TCR CDR3. TCRdb called the multiplex PCR reads again in MiXCR, with one record for every CDR3 protein. The sample yields 400,000 to 550,000 distinct CDR3 sequences, roughly a quarter seen once. The sample comprised blood. Receptors were obtained from a woman under 40 with Graves' ophthalmopathy.

There are many counts of this clonotype. V usage is TRBV2 and J usage is TRBJ1-1; the D gene is possibly TRBD1 (5 bases). The germline V gene has CDR1 SNHLY and CDR2 FYNNEI. The CDR3 extends over 12 amino acids. V dropped 2 bases and J dropped 11 bases, with 12 bases sitting between them. CDR3 sequence (DNA): TGTGCCAGCAGTGAATCGACAGCGGAGGCTTTCTTT. Translated, it gives CASSESTAEAFF.

The chain links TRBV15 to TRBJ1-1, with D tentatively TRBD1 (5 bases). Germline CDR1 is LNHNV and CDR2 is YYDKDF (reference sequence). The CDR3 spans 14 residues. Trimming stripped 4 bases from V and 3 bases from J, with 12 bases between. The CDR3 nucleotides are TGTGCCACCAGCACCGGGGGAGGATACACTGAAGCTTTCTTT. Translating gives CATSTGGGYTEAFF.

Regarding this clonotype: This may be a read error, as it is one base from a much larger clone. Here the CDR3 omits its conserved ending phenylalanine or tryptophan, so a read error is the likely source. The rearrangement uses TRBV10-3 and TRBJ2-7; a weak D match, TRBD1 (6 bases). The germline CDR1 and CDR2 sequences are ENHRY and SYGVKD. Trimming removed 8 bases at V and 3 bases at J, with 8 bases between. This CDR3 has 11 amino acids. CDR3 sequence (DNA): TGTGCCATCGGCAGGGGCTACGAGCAGTACTTG. Its translation: CAIGRGYEQYL.

This chain uses TRBV12-3 or TRBV12-4 with TRBJ2-7; 10 nucleotides line up with TRBD2. V shed 5 bases, J shed 6 bases, and the junction held 7 bases outside the gene matches. The CDR3 consists of 14 residues. The CDR3 is CASSILAGGGEQYF. The CDR3 DNA follows: TGTGCCAGCAGTATTTTAGCGGGAGGTGGCGAGCAGTACTTC.

DNA for the CDR3: TGTGCCAGCAACTCCCGGGACAGTTACTACGAGCAGTACTTC. It specifies CASNSRDSYYEQYF. This chain connects TRBV5-5 to TRBJ2-7; 7 bases fit TRBD1. V trimming: 6 bases; J trimming: 3 bases; junction bases outside the gene matches: 9. In germline, CDR1 is SGHKS, CDR2 YYEKEE (reference sequence). The CDR3 spans 14 residues.

This clonotype was found once. The chain uses TRBV28 and TRBJ2-7; D gene unclear. The CDR3 totals 12 residues. The V end lost 5 bases, the J end lost 7 bases, and 12 bases lay between the germline ends. Germline values: CDR1 MDHEN, CDR2 SYDVKM. CDR3 DNA: TGTGCCAGCAGTGAACACCGACGGGAGCAGTACTTC. Its protein product is CASSEHRREQYF.

This clonotype came up many times. V is TRBV6-1 and J is TRBJ1-1, with D unclear. Trimming removed 2 bases from V and 1 base from J, with 5 bases in between. CDR3 length: 13 residues. The V gene's germline CDR1 is MNHNS and CDR2 SASEGT. The CDR3 DNA reads as TGTGCCAGCAGTGAACATGGGAACACTGAAGCTTTCTTT. Amino acids: CASSEHGNTEAFF.

This clonotype was counted at least ten times. This chain uses TRBV7-6 with TRBJ2-5, with D hard to call. V lost 5 bases to trimming and J lost 3 bases, with 13 bases between them. CDR3 length equals 14 residues. From germline, CDR1 is SGHVS and CDR2 FNYEAQ. The CDR3 DNA sequence: TGTGCCAGCAGCAGACGCCTCACTGAAGAGACCCAGTACTTC. Translation gives CASSRRLTEETQYF.

This clonotype has just a few counts. The chain carries TRBV10-1 and TRBJ2-5; D is unclear. The CDR3 is 12 amino acids. V was cut by 6 bases and J by 1 base, with 6 bases left in between. Germline CDR1 reads WNHNN; CDR2 reads SYGVQD (reference sequence). The CDR3: CASRKTQETQYF. The CDR3 DNA reads TGCGCCAGCAGAAAGACCCAAGAGACCCAGTACTTC.

With respect to this clonotype: No conserved phenylalanine or tryptophan is present at the end of the CDR3, so a read error is the likely explanation. The chain has TRBV12-3 or TRBV12-4 and TRBJ1-1, with TRBD1 as a possible D gene (5 bases). There are 14 residues in the CDR3. The CDR3 DNA reads TGTGCTACCCGCCGGGGCAGCTCTAACACTGAAGCTTTCCTT. Residues: CATRRGSSNTEAFL.

The V gene is TRBV11-1, the J gene TRBJ2-7, with 7 bases matching TRBD1. The V and J ends lost 9 bases and 5 bases, in that order; junction bases with no gene match: 16. This CDR3 is 15 amino acids long. Germline V lookup: CDR1 SGHAT, CDR2 FQDESV (reference sequence). This CDR3 is CASSGRTGSVDEQYF. As DNA, the CDR3 is TGTGCCAGTAGTGGACGGACAGGTTCAGTGGACGAGCAGTACTTC.

V is TRBV6-2 or TRBV6-3 and J is TRBJ1-2; unclear D gene. The CDR3 spans 13 residues. From germline, CDR1 is MNHEY and CDR2 SVGEGT. Trimming stripped 6 bases from V and 4 bases from J, with 12 bases between. The DNA for the CDR3 is TGTGCCAGCAGCGAACAGCAGTTCTATGGCTACACCTTC. Its translation is CASSEQQFYGYTF.

This rearrangement joins TRBV12-3 or TRBV12-4 to TRBJ2-2; the D gene is possibly TRBD2 (5 bases). The V and J ends lost 10 bases and 0 bases respectively, with 18 bases between them. The CDR3 totals 16 residues. This chain's CDR3 is CAIPREFGANTGELFF. CDR3 DNA sequence: TGTGCCATCCCAAGGGAATTCGGGGCGAACACCGGGGAGCTGTTTTTT.

The chain recombines TRBV29-1 with TRBJ1-1; TRBD1 is a possible D gene (5 bases). The germline gives CDR1 SQVTM, CDR2 ANQGSEA. V shed 3 bases and J shed 1 base, with 9 bases lying between them. This CDR3 has 13 residues. The CDR3 spells CSVEVGGNTEAFF. CDR3 DNA sequence: TGCAGCGTTGAGGTGGGGGGGAACACTGAAGCTTTCTTT.

A remark on this clonotype: At one end, the junction sequence differs from germline, possibly due to a read error. The chain recombines TRBV20-1 with TRBJ1-1; D is unclear. CDR1 is DFQATT and CDR2 is SNEGSKA in the germline V gene (reference sequence). The CDR3 loop spans 15 amino acids. The CDR3 loop reads CSASGWRRMNTDAFF. The CDR3 bases are TGCAGTGCTAGTGGGTGGCGGAGAATGAACACTGATGCTTTCTTT.

This clonotype was seen at least ten times. The gene calls are TRBV24-1 and TRBJ2-3; D might be TRBD2 (6 bases). Per the germline V gene, CDR1 is KGHDR and CDR2 is SFDVKD. The CDR3 covers 14 residues. The V end was cut by 4 bases, the J end by 1 base, with 8 bases between. Here the CDR3 DNA reads TGTGCCACCAGTGACCCGGGGGGCACAGATACGCAGTATTTT. Translation: CATSDPGGTDTQYF.

This clonotype was observed many times. This chain links TRBV6-1 with TRBJ2-1; possibly TRBD2 for D (5 bases). Looked up from germline, CDR1 is MNHNS and CDR2 is SASEGT. Trimming pared 5 bases from V and 8 bases from J, leaving 10 bases between. The CDR3 is 12 residues long. CDR3: CASSRNGDEQFF. CDR3 nucleotide sequence: TGTGCCAGCAGTCGGAACGGGGATGAGCAGTTCTTC.

This clonotype was seen many times. V gene TRBV20-1 combines with J gene TRBJ1-5, with D possibly being TRBD1 (6 bases). The germline gives CDR1 DFQATT, CDR2 SNEGSKA (reference sequence). Trimming pared 4 bases from V and 5 bases from J, leaving 15 bases between. The CDR3 runs to 14 residues. CDR3 nucleotide sequence: TGCAGTGCTAAGCTGGGGGGCGCGGATCAGCCCCAGCATTTT. It yields the protein CSAKLGGADQPQHF.